A selection of T cell receptor beta chains follows, all from one sample in a study of tumor and adjacent non-tumor tissue in lung cancer. TCRdb independently ran MiXCR on the multiplex PCR reads; one entry per CDR3 protein. This table holds around 79,000 distinct CDR3 sequences, 72% found once. The sample was lung tumor tissue. All receptors derive from a woman aged 40-49 years with non-small cell lung cancer. Each CDR3 is given with its conserved first and last residue. The order of the fields is clone size, J gene, D gene, V gene, CDR3 DNA, CDR3 protein. D genes are given only for firm matches. Not every row has a clone size; where given, it reads once, few, many or a size class.

NA | TRBJ1-3 | NA | TRBV6-6 | TGTGCCAGCAGTTACGGGGGTCGGGAGAATGGAAACACCATATATTTT | CASSYGGRENGNTIYF
NA | TRBJ2-5 | TRBD2 | TRBV7-9 | TGTGCCAGCAGCCAGACTAGCCGGGAGACCCAGTACTTC | CASSQTSRETQYF
NA | TRBJ1-6 | TRBD1 | TRBV5-6 | TGTGCCAGCAGAAAGGGGGCGGCATATTCACCCCTCCACTTT | CASRKGAAYSPLHF
NA | TRBJ1-1 | NA | TRBV11-2 | TGTGCCAGCAGCCAAACGCTGCACACTGAAGCTTTCTTT | CASSQTLHTEAFF
NA | TRBJ1-4 | TRBD1 | TRBV2 | TGTGCCAGCAGCTCCGGGACAGGATCCAGGACTGAAAAACTGTTTTTT | CASSSGTGSRTEKLFF
NA | TRBJ1-1 | NA | TRBV4-1 | TGCGCCAGCAGCCCATCGGTTAGTGGAGTTACTGGAGCTTTCTTT | CASSPSVSGVTGAFF
many | TRBJ2-1 | NA | TRBV6-5 | TGTGCCAGCCCATCGTGTTTTCTCGACAATGAGCAGTTCTTC | CASPSCFLDNEQFF
NA | TRBJ2-2 | NA | TRBV24-1 | TGTGCCACCTGTGATTTGGCGGCGACCGGGGAGCTGTTTTTT | CATCDLAATGELFF
NA | TRBJ2-7 | NA | TRBV6-5 | TGTGCTACCAGTTACTCCGGGGTGGGCTCCTACGAGCAGTACTTC | CATSYSGVGSYEQYF
few | TRBJ2-7 | NA | TRBV11-2 | TGTGCCAGCAGCTTTACTGATAATCCGGGGTACTACGAGCAGTACTTC | CASSFTDNPGYYEQYF
many | TRBJ1-5 | NA | TRBV6-1 | TGTGCCAGCAGTGTTTCGACAGACGGCAATCAGCCCCAGCATTTT | CASSVSTDGNQPQHF
many | TRBJ1-1 | NA | TRBV12-3/TRBV12-4 | TGTGCCAGCAGTGAGCTGTTGAACACTGAAGCTTTCTTT | CASSELLNTEAFF